The source of this T cell receptor beta chain is a study of blood T cell repertoires in COVID-19. Study-wide background: The United States, Italy and Spain were the sources of the acute and convalescent COVID-19 samples.

Sequenced by immunoSEQ multiplex PCR; TCRdb stores in-frame clones only, minus some. The repertoire consists of about 75,000 clones, with around 79% occurring once and the leading ten covering approximately 5%. CDR1 and CDR2 (germline): MNHEY, SVGAGI. Trimming cost V 2 bases and J 6 bases, with 14 bases left between them. The CDR3 loop spans 14 amino acids. This clonotype was obtained from a woman of 80 years or more with active or convalescent COVID-19. This sequence joins TRBV6-5 and TRBJ2-7; a weak D match, TRBD2 (5 bases). The source material was peripheral blood. The CDR3 nucleotides read TGTGCCAGCAGTTACGACTTCGGGGTTAGCGAGCAGTACTTC. This gives the protein CASSYDFGVSEQYF.